Each of the 3 T cell receptor beta chains below was sequenced from the same sample in a study of spatial heterogeneity in lung cancer. As for time point: blood at routine non-recurrence follow-up after resection. MiXCR, applied by TCRdb to the 5' RACE reads, yields one record per CDR3 protein. The sample shows 110,000 or so distinct CDR3 sequences, approximately 10% of them seen only once. The specimen comprised PBMCs, sampled at follow-up. The receptors stem from a female donor with early-stage non-small cell lung cancer.

This clonotype occurred many times. The chain carries TRBV6-1 and TRBJ1-2; TRBD1 might be the D (5 bases). The ends were cut back, 10 bases at V and 4 bases at J, with 25 bases in the middle. The CDR3 spans 16 residues. The germline CDR1 and CDR2 sequences are MNHNS and SASEGT. CDR3 nucleotides: TGTGCCACCGAAAGGTTCGACAGAAATCTCCTCTATGGCTACACCTTC. It is translated as CATERFDRNLLYGYTF.

This clonotype was seen many times. V and J are TRBV18 and TRBJ2-7; D is perhaps TRBD1 (6 bases). This CDR3 has 14 amino acids. CDR1 KGHSH and CDR2 LQKENI come from the germline V gene. Between the trimmed V and J ends, which lost 2 bases and 2 bases, there was a span of 10 bases. The CDR3 protein is CASSPGQSTYEQYV. In DNA, the CDR3 is TGTGCCAGCTCACCAGGACAGTCTACCTACGAGCAGTACGTC.

This chain uses TRBV7-9 with TRBJ2-7; 7 nucleotides match TRBD1. This CDR3 has 14 residues. Germline V gene lookup returns CDR1 SEHNR and CDR2 FQNEAQ (reference sequence). Losses at the gene ends were 5 bases for V and 6 bases for J; bases not matched to a gene: 10. This CDR3 reads CASSKRGREAEQYF. DNA of the CDR3: TGTGCCAGCAGCAAAAGGGGGCGAGAGGCCGAGCAGTACTTC.